The 29 T cell receptor beta chains below all came from one sample that was sequenced in a study of blood T cell repertoires in COVID-19. The table came from immunoSEQ multiplex PCR; TCRdb's copy has only in-frame clones and leaves some out. Of approximately 110,000 clones listed, roughly 84% are singletons. Sequenced sample: peripheral blood. The origin of the receptors is a human donor in a cohort sampled during active COVID-19.

This clone was seen just once. The chain combines TRBV5-1 with TRBJ2-3; the D gene is possibly TRBD2 (6 bases). Germline V gives CDR1 SGHRS, CDR2 YFSETQ. This CDR3 is 16 amino acids long. Trimming pared 3 bases from V and 5 bases from J, leaving 19 bases between. In nucleotides, the CDR3 is TGCGCCAGCAGCTCAGGGACTGATGCAGTTTTAGATACGCAGTATTTT. It codes for CASSSGTDAVLDTQYF. Supplemented by reference TRBV5-1 and TRBJ2-3, the full variable domain reads KAGVTQTPRYLIKTRGQQVTLSCSPISGHRSVSWYQQTPGQGLQFLFEYFSETQRNKGNFPGRFSGRQFSNSRSEMNVSTLELGDSALYLCASSSGTDAVLDTQYFGPGTRLTVL.

The chain couples TRBV27 to TRBJ2-5; D may be TRBD1 (6 bases). Trimming took 8 bases from V and 9 from J, leaving 22 bases between them. CDR3 length: 14 amino acids. CDR1 is MNHEY and CDR2 is SMNVEV in the germline V gene (reference sequence). The CDR3, as DNA: TGTGCCAGCGGAGAAGATGGGACAAATACGGCCCAGTACTTC. Translating it yields CASGEDGTNTAQYF.

The gene calls are TRBV10-3 and TRBJ1-1; 7 bases agree with TRBD1. J gave up 1 base and V 10 bases, and 9 bases lay outside the gene matches. This CDR3 spans 14 amino acids. Germline CDR1 is ENHRY and CDR2 is SYGVKD. The CDR3 sequence is CATETGTPNTEAFF. CDR3 coding DNA: TGTGCCACCGAGACAGGGACTCCGAACACTGAAGCTTTCTTT.

This chain connects TRBV29-1 to TRBJ2-7, with D possibly matching TRBD2 (6 bases). CDR3 size: 13 residues. CDR1 is SQVTM, CDR2 ANQGSEA, per germline. Deletions cut 5 bases from V and 3 bases from J, with 14 bases between. CDR3: CSVQGGGFYEQYF. The CDR3 region has the DNA TGCAGCGTTCAAGGCGGAGGGTTCTACGAGCAGTACTTC.

There are a few counts of this clone. The chain links TRBV19 to TRBJ1-2, with unresolved D. CDR1 is LNHDA, CDR2 SQIVND, per germline (reference sequence). V lost 3 bases and J 6 bases, leaving 11 bases between the germline ends. This CDR3 is built from 13 residues. The CDR3 is CASSIRGSHGYTF. The CDR3 nucleotides read TGTGCCAGTAGTATCCGAGGAAGCCATGGCTACACCTTC.

The chain joins TRBV3-1 (or the pseudogene TRBV3-2) to TRBJ2-2; D is unresolved. Germline V gene data show CDR1 as LGHDT and CDR2 as YNNKEL (reference sequence). The length of the CDR3 is 13 residues. V was cut by 4 bases and J by 7 bases, with 10 bases left in between. In nucleotides, the CDR3 is TGTGCCAGCAGCCTCTCTCGGAGCGGGGAGCTGTTTTTT. Residues: CASSLSRSGELFF.

In its sample, this clone was seen a few times. This sequence joins TRBV2 and TRBJ2-3, with D unresolved. V was pared by 6 bases and J by 3 bases, with 4 bases between. Germline loops: CDR1 SNHLY, CDR2 FYNNEI. The CDR3 extends over 11 amino acids. CDR3 bases: TGTGCCAGCAGGTATACAGATACGCAGTATTTT. The encoded protein is CASRYTDTQYF.

The gene calls are TRBV7-2 and TRBJ2-1; 7 bases line up with TRBD1. The CDR3 totals 14 residues. Trimming at V came to 5 bases and at J to 5 bases, leaving 6 bases not matched to a gene. CDR1 and CDR2 from the germline V gene are SGHTA and FQGNSA. CDR3 amino acids: CASSGRQGNNEQFF. The CDR3, as DNA: TGTGCCAGCAGCGGGCGACAGGGCAACAATGAGCAGTTCTTC.

The chain combines TRBV5-1 with TRBJ1-1; 9 nucleotides line up with TRBD1. With V trimmed by 7 bases and J by 1 base, 8 bases remained unmatched. Germline CDR1 and CDR2: SGHRS and YFSETQ. The CDR3 loop spans 15 amino acids. Here the CDR3 reads CASVPPGQGNTEAFF. As DNA, the CDR3 is TGCGCCAGCGTCCCCCCGGGACAGGGGAACACTGAAGCTTTCTTT.

Only a few counts were recorded for this clone. The chain joins TRBV4-3 to TRBJ1-2; no reliable D call. The V and J ends lost 4 bases and 6 bases respectively, with 24 bases between them. The germline gives CDR1 LGHNA, CDR2 YSLEER. The CDR3 totals 17 residues. CDR3 sequence reads: CASSPRTDSSMEDGYTF. Here the CDR3 DNA reads TGCGCCAGCAGCCCCCGGACGGATTCCTCCATGGAGGATGGCTACACCTTC.

The chain uses TRBV28 and TRBJ2-3; D unresolved. V was cut by 2 bases and J by 4 bases, with 7 bases left in between. The germline V gene encodes CDR1 MDHEN and CDR2 SYDVKM. The CDR3 is 13 amino acids. The CDR3: CASSLPGPDTQYF. The CDR3 DNA is TGTGCCAGCAGTTTACCGGGTCCAGATACGCAGTATTTT. The full variable domain, completed using reference TRBV28 and TRBJ2-3, is DVKVTQSSRYLVKRTGEKVFLECVQDMDHENMFWYRQDPGLGLRLIYFSYDVKMKEKGDIPEGYSVSREKKERFSLILESASTNQTSMYLCASSLPGPDTQYFGPGTRLTVL.

The chain links TRBV30 to TRBJ1-2; D perhaps matches TRBD1 (6 bases). With 0 bases removed from V and 4 bases from J, the gap between germline ends came to 15 bases. Germline V gene sequence: CDR1 GTSNPN, CDR2 SVGIG (reference sequence). CDR3 size: 15 residues. DNA of the CDR3: TGTGCCTGGAGTGTACGCACAGGGTACCTCTATGGCTACACCTTC. Its translation: CAWSVRTGYLYGYTF.

The CDR3 here is CASSSGGPAYTEAFF. Here the CDR3 DNA reads TGCGCCAGCAGCTCAGGGGGCCCCGCCTACACTGAAGCTTTCTTT. V gene TRBV5-1 combines with J gene TRBJ1-1, with TRBD1 identical over 8 bases. Trimming removed 3 bases from V and 3 bases from J; junction bases left unmatched: 7. CDR1 is SGHRS and CDR2 is YFSETQ in the germline V gene. The CDR3 sequence is 15 residues long.

The chain carries TRBV11-2 and TRBJ1-4, with TRBD1 identical over 8 bases. The CDR3 consists of 15 residues. V shed 2 bases and J 3 bases; nucleotides not matched to a gene: 2. Per germline, CDR1 SGHAT and CDR2 FQNNGV. CDR3 nucleotides: TGTGCCAGCAGCTTACAGGGGGCGTCTAATGAAAAACTGTTTTTT. This translates into CASSLQGASNEKLFF.

The table lists this clone with a few counts. CDR3 protein: CASSLLGQGARETQYF. Written as DNA, the CDR3 is TGTGCCAGCAGCTTGCTAGGACAGGGGGCCCGAGAGACCCAGTACTTC. The rearrangement links TRBV5-8 to TRBJ2-5; 11 bases are a match to TRBD1. V lost 1 base, J lost 4 bases, and 6 bases stayed unmatched. CDR3 length: 16 amino acids. Germline V gene data show CDR1 as SGHTS and CDR2 as YDEGEE.

The chain couples TRBV4-3 to TRBJ1-1, with TRBD1 as a possible D gene (5 bases). The CDR3 is 14 amino acids. V lost 4 bases, J lost 0 bases, and 9 bases lay in between. Germline assignment: CDR1 LGHNA and CDR2 YSLEER. The CDR3 nucleotides are TGCGCCAGCAGCCTCGGGGGGATGAACACTGAAGCTTTCTTT. Translation: CASSLGGMNTEAFF.

The chain is built from TRBV28 and TRBJ2-5, with 8 nucleotides matching TRBD1. The CDR3 extends over 11 amino acids. Germline V gives CDR1 MDHEN, CDR2 SYDVKM. Losses at the gene ends were 5 bases for V and 11 bases for J; bases not matched to a gene: 4. The DNA for the CDR3 is TGTGCCAGCAGTCGGGACAGGAGGCAGTACTTC. Its protein product is CASSRDRRQYF.

V is TRBV4-1 and J is TRBJ2-1; D remains ambiguous. Germline V gene lookup returns CDR1 MGHRA and CDR2 YSYEKL. This CDR3 is 14 amino acids long. Trimming took off 1 base at V and 3 bases at J, with 7 bases between the two ends. This CDR3 reads CASSQGLRYNEQFF. The CDR3 DNA follows: TGCGCCAGCAGCCAAGGCTTGCGCTACAATGAGCAGTTCTTC.

This chain links TRBV18 with TRBJ2-1; 8 nucleotides match TRBD2. V lost 3 bases, J lost 5 bases, and 9 bases stayed unmatched. In germline, CDR1 is KGHSH, CDR2 LQKENI. The CDR3 is made up of 16 amino acids. As DNA, the CDR3 is TGTGCCAGCTCACCTACAATCGGACTAGCCCACAATGAGCAGTTCTTC. Translation: CASSPTIGLAHNEQFF.

This chain connects TRBV7-9 to TRBJ2-2; 7 bases line up with TRBD2. This CDR3 is 18 amino acids long. J lost 0 bases, V lost 5 bases, and 12 bases had no gene match. The germline V gene encodes CDR1 SEHNR and CDR2 FQNEAQ (reference sequence). CDR3 DNA: TGTGCCAGCAGCGCGAAGCCACCTAGCGGACCGAACACCGGGGAGCTGTTTTTT. This gives the protein CASSAKPPSGPNTGELFF.

J is TRBJ2-2 and V is TRBV7-9; a weak D match, TRBD2 (6 bases). The CDR3 consists of 15 residues. V lost 4 bases, J lost 1 base, and 10 bases lay in between. Germline CDR1 is SEHNR and CDR2 is FQNEAQ (reference sequence). CDR3 protein: CASSSRDLNTGELFF. DNA for the CDR3: TGTGCCAGCAGCTCACGGGACTTGAACACCGGGGAGCTGTTTTTT.

The rearrangement uses TRBV7-9 and TRBJ2-7, with 9 positions matching TRBD1. V shed 5 bases and J 3 bases; nucleotides not matched to a gene: 8. Per germline, CDR1 SEHNR and CDR2 FQNEAQ (reference sequence). This CDR3 has 15 residues. The CDR3 bases are TGTGCCAGCAGCCCCGGACAGGGGCTGGACTACGAGCAGTACTTC. Protein product: CASSPGQGLDYEQYF.

This clone occurred once. The rearrangement links TRBV12-3 or TRBV12-4 to TRBJ2-2; TRBD2 matches at 7 bases. This CDR3 contains 13 residues. The V gene end was trimmed by 7 bases and the J gene end by 5 bases; junction bases not matched to a gene: 4. CDR3 sequence: CASTRGMTGELFF. The CDR3 DNA is TGTGCCAGCACGCGGGGGATGACCGGGGAGCTGTTTTTT.

This chain joins TRBV28 and TRBJ2-1, with TRBD1 as a possible D gene (5 bases). The CDR3 extends over 19 amino acids. V lost 2 bases and J lost 0, with 20 bases in between. Germline CDR1 is MDHEN and CDR2 is SYDVKM. The CDR3 bases are TGTGCCAGCAGTTTAATGGTTCTAAAGGGGCCATACTCCTACAATGAGCAGTTCTTC. Translated, it gives CASSLMVLKGPYSYNEQFF.

V gene TRBV6-5 combines with J gene TRBJ1-4; D gene uncertain. The CDR3 sequence is 15 residues long. V was cut by 6 bases and J by 2 bases, with 13 bases left in between. Germline CDR1 MNHEY, CDR2 SVGAGI. This CDR3 reads CASSIDTTTNEKLFF. CDR3 bases: TGTGCCAGCAGCATAGACACGACGACTAATGAAAAACTGTTTTTT.

The chain employs TRBV4-1 and TRBJ1-1; TRBD1 is a possible D gene (5 bases). The CDR3 has 15 amino acids. Germline V CDR1 and CDR2: MGHRA, YSYEKL. V lost 4 bases to trimming and J lost 1 base, with 13 bases between them. DNA of the CDR3: TGCGCCAGCAGCCTAGCCCAGGGTACGAACACTGAAGCTTTCTTT. Translated: CASSLAQGTNTEAFF.

This sequence joins TRBV12-3 or TRBV12-4 and TRBJ2-1; D perhaps matches TRBD1 (6 bases). The CDR3 length is 11 residues. The V and J ends lost 6 bases and 9 bases respectively, with 9 bases between them. CDR3 region: CASSQGSEQFF. Here the CDR3 DNA reads TGTGCCAGCAGCCAGGGGAGTGAGCAGTTCTTC.

This rearrangement joins TRBV5-1 to TRBJ2-1; TRBD2 agrees at 9 bases. The CDR3 consists of 16 residues. In germline, CDR1 is SGHRS, CDR2 YFSETQ. With 3 bases clipped from V and 0 bases from J, the junction kept 4 bases outside the gene matches. CDR3 residues: CASSYLAGSSYNEQFF. The DNA of the CDR3 is TGCGCCAGCAGCTACCTAGCGGGAAGCTCCTACAATGAGCAGTTCTTC.

The chain links TRBV7-9 to TRBJ2-3; possible D gene TRBD2, 5 bases. Germline V CDR1 and CDR2: SEHNR, FQNEAQ (reference sequence). CDR3 length: 16 residues. Trimming took off 5 bases at V and 6 bases at J, with 21 bases between the two ends. The chain's CDR3 is CASSPHRGFERDTQYF. In nucleotides, the CDR3 is TGTGCCAGCAGCCCCCATCGGGGTTTTGAGCGGGATACGCAGTATTTT.